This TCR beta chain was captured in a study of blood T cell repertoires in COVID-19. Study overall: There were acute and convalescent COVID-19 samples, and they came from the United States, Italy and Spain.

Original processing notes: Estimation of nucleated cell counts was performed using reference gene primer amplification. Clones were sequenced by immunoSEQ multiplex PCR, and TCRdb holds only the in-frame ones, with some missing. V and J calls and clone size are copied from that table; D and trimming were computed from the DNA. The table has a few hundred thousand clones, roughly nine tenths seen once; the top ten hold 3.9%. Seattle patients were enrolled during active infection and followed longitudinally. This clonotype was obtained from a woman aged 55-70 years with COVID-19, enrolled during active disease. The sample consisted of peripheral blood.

The CDR3 is CASSSDTNYGYTF. The CDR3 DNA reads as TGTGCCAGCAGTTCTGACACCAACTATGGCTACACCTTC. The chain combines TRBV2 with TRBJ1-2; no reliable D call. Germline V gene sequence: CDR1 SNHLY, CDR2 FYNNEI. This CDR3 has 13 residues. Between the trimmed V and J ends, which lost 5 bases and 2 bases, there was a span of 9 bases.